These 4 T cell receptor beta chains came from one sample sequenced in a study of blood T cells in healthy people across ages. Next came a second PCR, run for about 6 to 12 cycles, which used a sample-barcoded 5' primer along with a J-beta primer mix. TCRdb called the 5' RACE reads again in MiXCR, with one record for every CDR3 protein. This table has approximately 490,000 distinct CDR3 sequences, 24% appearing once. This sample also appeared in a second study, on T cells of mothers and their children.

Input material: blood. Every receptor here comes from a boy younger than 18 in good health.

This clonotype was detected a few times. V usage is TRBV20-1 and J usage is TRBJ2-3, with D tentatively TRBD1 (5 bases). The germline CDR1 and CDR2 sequences are DFQATT and SNEGSKA (reference sequence). V lost 0 bases to trimming and J lost 2 bases, with 12 bases between them. The CDR3 is 15 residues long. Written as DNA, the CDR3 is TGCAGTGCTAGAGATGGGGCTTCCTCCACAGATACGCAGTATTTT. It translates to CSARDGASSTDTQYF.

Only a few counts were recorded for this clonotype. The V and J genes are TRBV2 and TRBJ1-2, with 10 bases that match TRBD1. Trimming took 4 bases from V and 8 from J; bases not matched to a gene: 10. CDR1 and CDR2 from the germline V gene are SNHLY and FYNNEI. The length of the CDR3 is 15 residues. The CDR3 spells CASSGKTGGAGGYTF. In nucleotides, the CDR3 is TGTGCCAGCAGTGGAAAGACAGGGGGCGCGGGGGGCTACACCTTC. The complete variable domain, with remaining parts taken from reference TRBV2 and TRBJ1-2, reads EPEVTQTPSHQVTQMGQEVILRCVPISNHLYFYWYRQILGQKVEFLVSFYNNEISEKSEIFDDQFSVERPDGSNFTLKIRSTKLEDSAMYFCASSGKTGGAGGYTFGSGTRLTVV.

This clonotype was seen a few times. An end of the junction differs from the germline gene, which may be a read error. The chain couples TRBV7-7 to TRBJ2-7; D remains ambiguous. The CDR3 totals 13 residues. Germline V gene data show CDR1 as SSHAT and CDR2 as FNYEAQ (reference sequence). The CDR3 loop is CASSLGARSEQYF. The CDR3 region has the DNA TGTGCTAGCAGCTTAGGCGCCAGGTCCGAGCAGTACTTC.

This chain uses TRBV5-5 with TRBJ2-5; 8 positions match TRBD1. The J call may be incorrect, as the DNA end agrees better with TRBJ2-1. CDR1 and CDR2 from the germline V gene are SGHKS and YYEKEE (reference sequence). The CDR3 has 13 residues. The CDR3 reads CASSIGQGWEQFF. The DNA for the CDR3 is TGTGCCAGCAGCATTGGACAGGGTTGGGAGCAGTTCTTC.